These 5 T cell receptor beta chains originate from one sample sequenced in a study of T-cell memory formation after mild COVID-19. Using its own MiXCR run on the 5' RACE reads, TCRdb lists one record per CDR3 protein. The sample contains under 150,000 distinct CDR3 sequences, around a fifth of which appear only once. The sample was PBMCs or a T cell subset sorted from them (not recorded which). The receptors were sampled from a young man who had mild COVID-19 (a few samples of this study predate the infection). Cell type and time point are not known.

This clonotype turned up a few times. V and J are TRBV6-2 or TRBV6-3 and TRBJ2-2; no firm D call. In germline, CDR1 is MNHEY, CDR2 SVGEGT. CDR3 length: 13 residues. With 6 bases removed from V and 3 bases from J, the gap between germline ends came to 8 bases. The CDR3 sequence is CASSHWDTGELFF. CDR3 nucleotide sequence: TGTGCCAGCAGCCACTGGGACACCGGGGAGCTGTTTTTT.

CDR3 DNA sequence: TGTGCCAGCAGTTACCCTAGCGGAGAATTGACAGATACGCAGTATTTT. Protein: CASSYPSGELTDTQYF. The rearrangement links TRBV6-2 or TRBV6-3 to TRBJ2-3; 7 nucleotides match TRBD2. Germline CDR1 MNHEY, CDR2 SVGEGT. The CDR3 is made up of 16 amino acids. Losses at the gene ends were 2 bases for V and 3 bases for J; bases not matched to a gene: 8.

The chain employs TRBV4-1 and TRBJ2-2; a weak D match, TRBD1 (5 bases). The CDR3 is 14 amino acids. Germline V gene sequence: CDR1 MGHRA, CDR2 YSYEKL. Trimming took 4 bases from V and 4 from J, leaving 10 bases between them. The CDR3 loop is CASSPRETTGELFF. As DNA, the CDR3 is TGCGCCAGCAGCCCCAGGGAAACCACCGGGGAGCTGTTTTTT.

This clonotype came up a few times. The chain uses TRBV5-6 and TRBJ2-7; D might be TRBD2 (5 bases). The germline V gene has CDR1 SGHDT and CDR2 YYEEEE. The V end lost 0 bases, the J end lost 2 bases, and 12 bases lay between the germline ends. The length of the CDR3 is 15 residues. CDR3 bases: TGTGCCAGCAGCTTGGGGGCCCGGAGGCCCTACGAGCAGTACGTC. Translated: CASSLGARRPYEQYV.

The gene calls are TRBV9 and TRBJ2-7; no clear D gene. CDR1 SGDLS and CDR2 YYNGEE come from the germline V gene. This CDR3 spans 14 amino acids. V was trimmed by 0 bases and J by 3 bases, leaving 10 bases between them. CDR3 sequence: CASSVGVLLYEQYV. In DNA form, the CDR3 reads TGTGCCAGCAGCGTAGGGGTACTCCTCTACGAGCAGTACGTC.